This passage covers 26 T cell receptor beta chains from one sample sequenced in a study of OX40 agonist ivuxolimab in advanced cancers. Profiling relied on immunoSEQ multiplex PCR, and the TCRdb table lists in-frame clones only, not all of them. In the table there are some 45,000 clones, roughly 80% of which are singletons. The sample was CD4+ or CD8+ T cells sorted from blood, taken in a trial of the OX40 agonist ivuxolimab. Receptors were obtained from an adult with an advanced solid tumor such as melanoma, head and neck, liver or kidney cancer.

This clone was seen a handful of times. J is TRBJ1-1 and V is TRBV11-2; no clear D gene. V was cut by 0 bases and J by 5 bases, with 13 bases left in between. The CDR3 runs to 15 residues. CDR1 is SGHAT, CDR2 FQNNGV, per germline. The CDR3 is CASSLERVGGTEAFF. CDR3 bases: TGTGCCAGCAGCTTAGAACGGGTCGGCGGGACTGAAGCTTTCTTT.

Judged by abundance, this clone is medium-sized. V gene TRBV2 combines with J gene TRBJ2-5, with TRBD2 matching over 10 bases. The CDR3 sequence is 13 residues long. Germline CDR1 is SNHLY and CDR2 is FYNNEI. Germline trimming cut 8 bases from V and 7 bases from J; bases unmatched to any gene: 7. The CDR3 nucleotides are TGTGCCAGCGGGACTAGCGCAGATCGGACCCAGTACTTC. It specifies CASGTSADRTQYF.

In its sample, this clone was seen a few times. Here the CDR3 DNA reads TGTGCCTGGAGTGTGCAAACTGGAAACACCATATATTTT. Its protein is CAWSVQTGNTIYF. The chain recombines TRBV30 with TRBJ1-3, with unresolved D. The CDR3 length is 13 residues. CDR1 and CDR2 from the germline V gene are GTSNPN and SVGIG (reference sequence). V lost 0 bases and J 2 bases, leaving 5 bases between the germline ends.

The chain recombines TRBV5-6 with TRBJ1-5; unclear D gene. The V gene lost 2 bases and the J gene lost 3 bases, with 6 bases spanning the gap. Germline V CDR1 and CDR2: SGHDT, YYEEEE. This CDR3 spans 13 amino acids. CDR3 in DNA: TGTGCCAGCAGCTTAAGGACCAATCAGCCCCAGCATTTT. It translates to CASSLRTNQPQHF.

The chain links TRBV9 to TRBJ2-7; TRBD2 matches at 9 bases. The V and J ends lost 4 bases and 0 bases, in that order; junction bases with no gene match: 5. CDR1 SGDLS and CDR2 YYNGEE come from the germline V gene. The CDR3 runs to 15 residues. CDR3 in DNA: TGTGCCAGCAGCAAAACAGCGGGAGGCTCCTACGAGCAGTACTTC. It translates to CASSKTAGGSYEQYF.

This clone was seen once. The CDR3 sequence is CAWRLAETQYF. CDR3 DNA: TGTGCCTGGAGGCTAGCAGAGACCCAGTACTTC. The V gene is TRBV30, the J gene TRBJ2-5, with D perhaps TRBD2 (5 bases). This CDR3 comprises 11 residues. V was clipped by 3 bases and J by 4 bases, with 6 bases between them. Per the germline V gene, CDR1 is GTSNPN and CDR2 is SVGIG (reference sequence).

This chain uses TRBV19 with TRBJ2-7, with a possible D match to TRBD1 (5 bases). Germline CDR1 is LNHDA and CDR2 is SQIVND (reference sequence). V shed 2 bases and J shed 1 base, with 9 bases lying between them. The CDR3 is 14 amino acids. CDR3 protein: CASSINRQSYEQYF. DNA for the CDR3: TGTGCCAGTAGTATAAATAGACAGTCCTACGAGCAGTACTTC. Full variable domain (remainder filled in from reference TRBV19 and TRBJ2-7): DGGITQSPKYLFRKEGQNVTLSCEQNLNHDAMYWYRQDPGQGLRLIYYSQIVNDFQKGDIAEGYSVSREKKESFPLTVTSAQKNPTAFYLCASSINRQSYEQYFGPGTRLTVT.

The V call is TRBV7-3, the J call TRBJ1-3; the D is unclear. The ends were cut back, 7 bases at V and 0 bases at J, with 22 bases in the middle. The CDR3 runs 18 residues. CDR1 is SGHTA, CDR2 FQGTGA, per germline. CDR3 region: CASTRHQSEADSGNTIYF. For the CDR3, the DNA is TGTGCCAGCACCAGACACCAGTCCGAAGCTGACTCTGGAAACACCATATATTTT.

The chain carries TRBV6-1 and TRBJ2-1; 9 positions agree with TRBD2. V gave up 2 bases and J gave up 6 bases; unmatched junction bases: 11. Germline values: CDR1 MNHNS, CDR2 SASEGT. The CDR3 extends over 17 amino acids. CDR3 loop: CASSESPTSGWVNEQFF. CDR3 nucleotide sequence: TGTGCCAGCAGTGAAAGCCCTACTAGCGGGTGGGTCAATGAGCAGTTCTTC.

V is TRBV11-2 and J is TRBJ1-1; 7 nucleotides match TRBD1. Looked up from germline, CDR1 is SGHAT and CDR2 is FQNNGV. The CDR3 length is 14 residues. J was trimmed by 0 bases and V by 4 bases; bases with no gene match: 2. The DNA of the CDR3 is TGTGCCAGCAGCTGGGGGACAGTGAACACTGAAGCTTTCTTT. Its protein product is CASSWGTVNTEAFF.

This clone is a singleton in its sample. The rearrangement joins TRBV28 to TRBJ2-5; weak D call: TRBD2 (6 bases). Trimming took 4 bases from V and 5 from J, leaving 11 bases between them. Per the germline V gene, CDR1 is MDHEN and CDR2 is SYDVKM. CDR3 length: 13 amino acids. The CDR3 DNA sequence: TGTGCCAGCAGTTCTTGGGAGGAGGAGACCCAGTACTTC. It is translated as CASSSWEEETQYF.

This chain joins TRBV19 and TRBJ1-1; the D is unclear. Germline CDR1 and CDR2: LNHDA and SQIVND (reference sequence). Between the trimmed V and J ends, which lost 3 bases and 1 base, there was a span of 6 bases. There are 13 residues in the CDR3. The CDR3 spells CASSISENTEAFF. For the CDR3, the DNA is TGTGCCAGTAGTATTTCAGAGAACACTGAAGCTTTCTTT.

This chain connects TRBV5-6 to TRBJ2-2; the D gene is possibly TRBD1 (6 bases). The CDR3 is made up of 14 amino acids. The germline V gene has CDR1 SGHDT and CDR2 YYEEEE. Trimming shortened V by 3 bases and J by 1 base, and 7 bases separated the two germline ends. CDR3 sequence (DNA): TGTGCCAGCAGCTCGGGACAGAACACCGGGGAGCTGTTTTTT. This translates into CASSSGQNTGELFF.

The chain has TRBV2 and TRBJ1-1; tentative D call: TRBD1 (5 bases). Germline lookup yields CDR1 SNHLY and CDR2 FYNNEI. CDR3 size: 14 residues. Trimming removed 6 bases from V and 4 bases from J, with 15 bases in between. The CDR3 region is CASRVGRGATEAFF. In DNA, the CDR3 is TGTGCCAGCAGGGTCGGGCGAGGGGCCACTGAAGCTTTCTTT.

The J gene is TRBJ2-1, the V gene TRBV10-3; 13 nucleotides match TRBD2. This CDR3 is built from 14 residues. V lost 4 bases and J lost 9; bases outside the gene matches: 3. Germline V lookup: CDR1 ENHRY, CDR2 SYGVKD. The CDR3 sequence is CAISVTSGRGEQFF. CDR3 coding DNA: TGTGCCATCAGTGTCACTAGCGGGAGGGGTGAGCAGTTCTTC.

Of note for this clone: The sample contains more than one DNA sequence encoding this CDR3. CDR3 protein: CASSLAAVSSYEQYF. CDR3 nucleotide sequence: TGTGCCAGCAGCTTGGCCGCTGTGAGCTCCTACGAGCAGTACTTC. V gene TRBV5-4 combines with J gene TRBJ2-7, with no clear D. Trimming pared 0 bases from V and 0 bases from J, leaving 10 bases between. The CDR3 length is 15 residues. CDR1 and CDR2 from the germline V gene are SGHNT and YYREEE (reference sequence). The full variable domain, rest sourced from reference TRBV5-4 and TRBJ2-7, is ETGVTQSPTHLIKTRGQQVTLRCSSQSGHNTVSWYQQALGQGPQFIFQYYREEENGRGNFPPRFSGLQFPNYSSELNVNALELDDSALYLCASSLAAVSSYEQYFGPGTRLTVT.

The rearrangement links TRBV9 to TRBJ1-4, with 10 positions matching TRBD1. V was clipped by 4 bases and J by 7 bases; unmatched bases: 4. This CDR3 comprises 14 residues. Germline CDR1 and CDR2: SGDLS and YYNGEE. The CDR3 nucleotides read TGTGCCAGCAGCCCCTGGACAGGGGGTGAAAAACTGTTTTTT. Residues: CASSPWTGGEKLFF.

This rearrangement joins TRBV5-1 to TRBJ1-3; D not resolved. Trimming took 2 bases from V and 2 from J, leaving 8 bases between them. This CDR3 has 14 residues. The V gene's germline CDR1 is SGHRS and CDR2 YFSETQ. CDR3 sequence (DNA): TGCGCCAGCAGCTTTACAGCGACTGGAAACACCATATATTTT. Translated, it gives CASSFTATGNTIYF.

The J gene is TRBJ1-2, the V gene TRBV19; 8 bases map to TRBD1. The CDR3 consists of 15 residues. V dropped 5 bases and J dropped 8; count of bases not matched to a gene: 13. Germline CDR1 reads LNHDA; CDR2 reads SQIVND (reference sequence). CDR3 DNA: TGTGCCAGTAGTGTGGCCGCAGGGGGCGCGAAGGGCTACACCTTC. Translation: CASSVAAGGAKGYTF.

The V and J genes are TRBV5-1 and TRBJ2-3; the D gene is possibly TRBD1 (5 bases). V lost 0 bases to trimming and J lost 0 bases, with 14 bases between them. Germline V gives CDR1 SGHRS, CDR2 YFSETQ. This CDR3 has 17 amino acids. This chain's CDR3 is CASSLGQWGASTDTQYF. For the CDR3, the DNA is TGCGCCAGCAGCTTGGGCCAGTGGGGCGCTAGCACAGATACGCAGTATTTT. The full variable domain, its missing parts supplied by reference TRBV5-1 and TRBJ2-3, is KAGVTQTPRYLIKTRGQQVTLSCSPISGHRSVSWYQQTPGQGLQFLFEYFSETQRNKGNFPGRFSGRQFSNSRSEMNVSTLELGDSALYLCASSLGQWGASTDTQYFGPGTRLTVL.

The chain joins TRBV9 to TRBJ2-2; 9 bases are a match to TRBD1. V shed 1 base, J shed 8 bases, and the junction held 3 bases outside the gene matches. Germline assignment: CDR1 SGDLS and CDR2 YYNGEE. The CDR3 consists of 14 residues. The CDR3 DNA reads TGTGCCAGCAGCGTACGGACAGGGGTAGGGGAGCTGTTTTTT. Residues: CASSVRTGVGELFF.

The table lists this clone with a few counts. The CDR3 DNA follows: TGTGCCAGCAGCTATGGGGGGGGCCTCCAGTACTTC. It is translated as CASSYGGGLQYF. This chain joins TRBV7-8 and TRBJ2-4; the D gene is possibly TRBD2 (7 bases). The V and J ends lost 4 bases and 13 bases respectively, with 14 bases between them. CDR3 length: 12 amino acids. CDR1 SGHVS and CDR2 FQNEAQ come from the germline V gene.

The chain joins TRBV25-1 to TRBJ1-2; D not resolved. Germline V gene data show CDR1 as MGHDK and CDR2 as SYGVNS. The CDR3 consists of 14 residues. V dropped 7 bases and J dropped 2 bases, with 14 bases sitting between them. CDR3 sequence: CASKGWSENYGYTF. The CDR3, as DNA: TGTGCCAGCAAAGGGTGGAGCGAGAACTATGGCTACACCTTC.

The genes are TRBV20-1 and TRBJ2-1; D not resolved. Trimming took off 2 bases at V and 6 bases at J, with 5 bases between the two ends. Germline values: CDR1 DFQATT, CDR2 SNEGSKA (reference sequence). The CDR3 totals 11 residues. CDR3 coding DNA: TGCAGTGCTAGACCCTTCAATGAGCAGTTCTTC. Translation: CSARPFNEQFF.

This rearrangement joins TRBV15 to TRBJ2-3; 7 bases align to TRBD2. V trimming: 3 bases; J trimming: 3 bases; junction bases outside the gene matches: 12. The CDR3 consists of 17 residues. The germline V gene has CDR1 LNHNV and CDR2 YYDKDF (reference sequence). The CDR3 DNA is TGTGCCACCAGCAGTCCCGGGGGGAGCGGCAGGACAGATACGCAGTATTTT. Encoded protein: CATSSPGGSGRTDTQYF.

The CDR3 coding sequence is TGTGCCACCAGCAGAGATATGGACGGGATCGGCTACACCTTC. Translated: CATSRDMDGIGYTF. The gene calls are TRBV15 and TRBJ1-2; D gene ambiguous. CDR1 LNHNV and CDR2 YYDKDF come from the germline V gene (reference sequence). The germline V and J ends were trimmed by 0 bases and 8 bases, with 13 bases remaining between them. This CDR3 has 14 amino acids.